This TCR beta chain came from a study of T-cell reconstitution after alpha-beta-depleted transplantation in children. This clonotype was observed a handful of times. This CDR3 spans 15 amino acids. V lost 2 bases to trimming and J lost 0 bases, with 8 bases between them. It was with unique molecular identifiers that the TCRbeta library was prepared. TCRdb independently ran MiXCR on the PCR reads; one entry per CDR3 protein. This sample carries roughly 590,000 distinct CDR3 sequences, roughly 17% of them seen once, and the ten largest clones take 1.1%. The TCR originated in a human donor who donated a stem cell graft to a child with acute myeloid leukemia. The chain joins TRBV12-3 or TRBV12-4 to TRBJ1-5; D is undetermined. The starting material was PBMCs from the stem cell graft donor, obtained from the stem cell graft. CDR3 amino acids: CASSLSKSSNQPQHF. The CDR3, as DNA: TGTGCCAGCAGTTTAAGTAAAAGTAGCAATCAGCCCCAGCATTTT.